A selection of T cell receptor beta chains follows, all from one sample in a study of blood T cell repertoires in COVID-19. Clones were sequenced by immunoSEQ multiplex PCR, and TCRdb holds only the in-frame ones, with some missing. Of 20,000 to 25,000 clones in the sample, approximately 80% were seen once. Sequencing was carried out using peripheral blood. These receptors were taken from an elderly man with active or convalescent COVID-19. Both conserved end residues are part of each CDR3. The D gene is left open where the match is weak. Rows may omit the clone size; those that give it use once, few, many or a size class.

j_call: TRBJ2-1
v_call: TRBV24-1
clone_size: -
d_call: -
cdr3_nt: TGTGCCACCAGTGAAAACACAGGGGAGGAATACAATGAGCAGTTCTTC
cdr3_aa: CATSENTGEEYNEQFF

j_call: TRBJ1-1
v_call: TRBV3-1/TRBV3-2
clone_size: -
d_call: -
cdr3_nt: TGTGCCAGCAGCAAAGACTTCACTGAAGCTTTCTTT
cdr3_aa: CASSKDFTEAFF

j_call: TRBJ1-3
v_call: TRBV7-9
clone_size: -
d_call: -
cdr3_nt: TGTGCCAGCAGCTTCGGGGGAGGCTCTGGAAACACCATATATTTT
cdr3_aa: CASSFGGGSGNTIYF

j_call: TRBJ1-5
v_call: TRBV2
clone_size: -
d_call: -
cdr3_nt: TGTGCCAGCTGGGGGGGGAGCCAGCCCCAGCATTTT
cdr3_aa: CASWGGSQPQHF

j_call: TRBJ1-1
v_call: TRBV25-1
clone_size: -
d_call: -
cdr3_nt: TGTGCCAGCAGTGAACTAGGGGACACTGAAGCTTTCTTT
cdr3_aa: CASSELGDTEAFF

j_call: TRBJ2-5
v_call: TRBV19
clone_size: once
d_call: TRBD2
cdr3_nt: TGTGCCAGTAGTATGGCTTCGGCGGGAGGGGGAAAGCAAGAGACCCAGTACTTC
cdr3_aa: CASSMASAGGGKQETQYF

j_call: TRBJ2-3
v_call: TRBV7-3
clone_size: -
d_call: TRBD2
cdr3_nt: TGTGCCAGCAGCCCCGGGACTAGCGGGGGGTTAGGCGGGCTGTATTTT
cdr3_aa: CASSPGTSGGLGGLYF

j_call: TRBJ1-6
v_call: TRBV9
clone_size: once
d_call: TRBD1
cdr3_nt: TGTGCCAGCGGGACAGTGGCCCTCCACTTT
cdr3_aa: CASGTVALHF

j_call: TRBJ1-5
v_call: TRBV3-1/TRBV3-2
clone_size: -
d_call: TRBD1
cdr3_nt: TGTGCCAGCAGCCGGACAGGGGGAAGCAATCAGCCCCAGCATTTT
cdr3_aa: CASSRTGGSNQPQHF

j_call: TRBJ1-2
v_call: TRBV21-1
clone_size: -
d_call: -
cdr3_nt: TGTGCCAGCAGCAAACGGGGGGACCGAAATGGCTACACCTTC
cdr3_aa: CASSKRGDRNGYTF

j_call: TRBJ2-2
v_call: TRBV7-3
clone_size: -
d_call: -
cdr3_nt: TGTGCCAGCAGCGAAGGCCTAGCAGGCACCGGGGAGCTGTTTTTT
cdr3_aa: CASSEGLAGTGELFF

j_call: TRBJ2-7
v_call: TRBV2
clone_size: -
d_call: -
cdr3_nt: TGTGCCAGCAGTGTAGGAGCCTACGAGCAGTACTTC
cdr3_aa: CASSVGAYEQYF

j_call: TRBJ2-2
v_call: TRBV14
clone_size: -
d_call: TRBD2
cdr3_nt: TGTGCCAGCACCGAGGGACTAGCGGGAAAAGGGGCCGGGGAGCTGTTTTTT
cdr3_aa: CASTEGLAGKGAGELFF

j_call: TRBJ1-2
v_call: TRBV4-3
clone_size: -
d_call: TRBD1
cdr3_nt: TGCGCCAGCAGCCTGGGGCGGAGGGGGCGCGACTATGGCTACACCTTC
cdr3_aa: CASSLGRRGRDYGYTF

j_call: TRBJ2-5
v_call: TRBV3-1/TRBV3-2
clone_size: -
d_call: -
cdr3_nt: TGTGCCAGCAGCCAAGATTCCGTCCCCCAAGAGACCCAGTACTTC
cdr3_aa: CASSQDSVPQETQYF

j_call: TRBJ1-1
v_call: TRBV19
clone_size: -
d_call: -
cdr3_nt: TGTGCCAGTAGTAGCGGGGCGTTGGGCACTGAAGCTTTCTTT
cdr3_aa: CASSSGALGTEAFF

j_call: TRBJ2-1
v_call: TRBV29-1
clone_size: -
d_call: -
cdr3_nt: TGCAGCGTTGAAGTTCCTACCGGGTCCCGGTACAATGAGCAGTTCTTC
cdr3_aa: CSVEVPTGSRYNEQFF

j_call: TRBJ2-5
v_call: TRBV19
clone_size: -
d_call: -
cdr3_nt: TGTGCCAGTAGTGCCGACAGGTCTCAAGAGACCCAGTACTTC
cdr3_aa: CASSADRSQETQYF

j_call: TRBJ1-2
v_call: TRBV7-9
clone_size: -
d_call: -
cdr3_nt: TGTGCCAGCAGCTTAGGAGGTCAGGGGTATGGCTACACCTTC
cdr3_aa: CASSLGGQGYGYTF

j_call: TRBJ1-2
v_call: TRBV7-2
clone_size: -
d_call: -
cdr3_nt: TGTGCCAATAATCGGGGAGGAAGCTACACCTTC
cdr3_aa: CANNRGGSYTF

j_call: TRBJ1-4
v_call: TRBV5-1
clone_size: -
d_call: -
cdr3_nt: TGCGCCAGCAGCCTCTTCGCGGGTTCTGCAACTAATGAAAAACTGTTTTTT
cdr3_aa: CASSLFAGSATNEKLFF

j_call: TRBJ2-7
v_call: TRBV6-6
clone_size: -
d_call: TRBD2
cdr3_nt: TGTGCCAGCAGCCTCGGGACTAGCGGGACGAGCGAGCAGTACTTC
cdr3_aa: CASSLGTSGTSEQYF

j_call: TRBJ2-3
v_call: TRBV7-2
clone_size: -
d_call: TRBD2
cdr3_nt: TGTGCCAGCAGTCAAAATCTAGCGGGGGCCACAGATACGCAGTATTTT
cdr3_aa: CASSQNLAGATDTQYF

j_call: TRBJ1-6
v_call: TRBV4-3
clone_size: -
d_call: TRBD1
cdr3_nt: TGCGCCAGCAGCCTCACTCCGGGACAGAGTGCTTCACCCCTCCACTTT
cdr3_aa: CASSLTPGQSASPLHF

j_call: TRBJ2-5
v_call: TRBV6-1
clone_size: -
d_call: -
cdr3_nt: TGTGCCAGCAGTGAAGGTGGCCCCGTAGAGACCCAGTACTTC
cdr3_aa: CASSEGGPVETQYF

j_call: TRBJ1-2
v_call: TRBV18
clone_size: -
d_call: TRBD1
cdr3_nt: TGTGCCAGCTCATCAGCGACAGGGGAGAGTGGCTACACCTTC
cdr3_aa: CASSSATGESGYTF

j_call: TRBJ1-3
v_call: TRBV19
clone_size: -
d_call: -
cdr3_nt: TGTGCCAGTACCCAGCAGCGCGGCGGAAACACCATATATTTT
cdr3_aa: CASTQQRGGNTIYF

j_call: TRBJ2-7
v_call: TRBV6-5
clone_size: few
d_call: -
cdr3_nt: TGTGCCAGCAGGCGCGACGGGACCTACGAGCAGTACTTC
cdr3_aa: CASRRDGTYEQYF

j_call: TRBJ1-2
v_call: TRBV7-3
clone_size: -
d_call: TRBD1
cdr3_nt: TGTGCCAGCAGCTCAGGGGGCGGTGGCTACACCTTC
cdr3_aa: CASSSGGGGYTF

j_call: TRBJ2-5
v_call: TRBV7-2
clone_size: -
d_call: TRBD2
cdr3_nt: TGTGCCAGCAGCTTAGGACGGGGGGGCCCCCGGGAGACCCAGTACTTC
cdr3_aa: CASSLGRGGPRETQYF

j_call: TRBJ1-5
v_call: TRBV19
clone_size: -
d_call: -
cdr3_nt: TGTGCCAGTAGTCCTCTTGGTGGGGGGCAGCCCCAGCATTTT
cdr3_aa: CASSPLGGGQPQHF

j_call: TRBJ1-5
v_call: TRBV2
clone_size: few
d_call: -
cdr3_nt: TGTGCCAGCAGTGGACAGATAAATCAGCCCCAGCATTTT
cdr3_aa: CASSGQINQPQHF